The 24 T cell receptor beta chains reported below all come from one sample, sequenced in a study of metastatic and nonmetastatic thyroid tumors. No treatment had been given to any patient before thyroid surgery. TCRdb called clones again from the PCR reads with MiXCR. This sample carries approximately 24,000 clones, 23% of them seen once, and the ten largest clones take over 55%. Sequenced: blood. The receptors here all came from a male donor with papillary thyroid cancer or a benign thyroid nodule (not recorded which). Some clones in this sample may be carry-over from other donors' samples.

This clone was seen at least ten times. The chain links TRBV18 to TRBJ2-1; tentatively, D is TRBD2 (5 bases). This CDR3 comprises 13 residues. V was pared by 3 bases and J by 5 bases, with 8 bases between. The germline V gene has CDR1 KGHSH and CDR2 LQKENI. The CDR3 loop reads CASSPGAHNEQFF. DNA for the CDR3: TGTGCCAGCTCACCGGGAGCCCACAATGAGCAGTTCTTC.

CDR3 DNA sequence: TGTGCCAGCAGCTCCCTCCAAACCTGGTGTTACAATGAGCAGTTCTTC. Translating gives CASSSLQTWCYNEQFF. The chain carries TRBV11-2 and TRBJ2-1; no definite D call. This CDR3 comprises 16 residues. Trimming left V 4 bases short and J 4 bases short, with 17 bases between. Germline V lookup: CDR1 SGHAT, CDR2 FQNNGV.

This chain links TRBV13 with TRBJ2-5; D possibly corresponds to TRBD1 (6 bases). This CDR3 has 13 amino acids. The ends were cut back, 3 bases at V and 6 bases at J, with 11 bases in the middle. Germline assignment: CDR1 PRHDT and CDR2 FYEKMQ (reference sequence). The CDR3 loop reads CASSLGATQTQYF. Here the CDR3 DNA reads TGTGCCAGCAGCTTGGGGGCTACCCAGACCCAGTACTTC.

The chain employs TRBV13 and TRBJ2-3; 7 bases agree with TRBD1. With V trimmed by 9 bases and J by 2 bases, 11 bases remained unmatched. CDR3 length: 15 amino acids. CDR1 is PRHDT, CDR2 FYEKMQ, per germline (reference sequence). The CDR3 coding sequence is TGTGCCAGTACCGGGACAGAACCCTTCACAGATACGCAGTATTTT. It yields the protein CASTGTEPFTDTQYF.

The chain recombines TRBV12-3 or TRBV12-4 with TRBJ1-1, with D perhaps matching TRBD1 (6 bases). The CDR3 extends over 14 amino acids. Trimming left V 3 bases short and J 5 bases short, with 13 bases between. The DNA of the CDR3 is TGTGCCAGCAGTTTTGGGGGGGCCGAGACTGAAGCTTTCTTT. Protein product: CASSFGGAETEAFF.

This clone was seen more than once but under ten times. A much larger clonotype is one base distant, so this may be a read error. This chain joins TRBV7-9 and TRBJ2-6, with D unresolved. V was clipped by 5 bases and J by 1 base, with 3 bases between them. This CDR3 has 13 amino acids. Germline V gene sequence: CDR1 SEHNR, CDR2 FQNEAQ (reference sequence). The CDR3 DNA follows: TGTGCCAGCAGCATATCTGGGGCCAACGTCCTGACTTTC. It specifies CASSISGANVLTF.

This clone appeared many times. The chain uses TRBV9 and TRBJ2-2; 12 bases match TRBD1. Germline CDR1 and CDR2: SGDLS and YYNGEE. The CDR3 is 16 amino acids. Trimming cost V 0 bases and J 6 bases; bases outside gene matches: 3. The CDR3 is CASSVVGTGGAGELFF. DNA of the CDR3: TGTGCCAGCAGCGTAGTGGGGACAGGGGGCGCCGGGGAGCTGTTTTTT.

The sample holds many counts of this clone. V gene TRBV12-3 or TRBV12-4 combines with J gene TRBJ2-1; D is unresolved. Trimming removed 3 bases at V and 10 bases at J, with 10 bases between. This CDR3 has 12 amino acids. The CDR3 reads CASSFWVLEQFF. CDR3 DNA sequence: TGTGCCAGCAGTTTCTGGGTGTTGGAGCAGTTCTTC.

This clone was observed at least ten times. V usage is TRBV29-1 and J usage is TRBJ2-1, with 8 bases fitting TRBD1. CDR3 length: 14 amino acids. V shed 4 bases and J 1 base; nucleotides not matched to a gene: 3. Germline V gene data show CDR1 as SQVTM and CDR2 as ANQGSEA. CDR3 sequence: CSVVQGGSYNEQFF. CDR3 sequence (DNA): TGCAGCGTTGTACAGGGGGGATCCTACAATGAGCAGTTCTTC.

Many counts were recorded for this clone. This chain uses TRBV10-2 with TRBJ1-6; a weak D match, TRBD1 (6 bases). Germline V gene sequence: CDR1 WSHSY, CDR2 SAAADI. Trimming left V 8 bases short and J 7 bases short, with 15 bases between. This CDR3 has 14 amino acids. CDR3 region: CASQGQANNSPLHF. The CDR3 DNA reads as TGCGCCAGCCAGGGGCAGGCTAACAATTCACCCCTCCACTTT.

This clone was detected ten times or more. This rearrangement joins TRBV7-3 to TRBJ2-7, with D possibly matching TRBD2 (5 bases). The germline gives CDR1 SGHTA, CDR2 FQGTGA. This CDR3 is built from 15 residues. The V and J ends lost 5 bases and 5 bases respectively, with 19 bases between them. CDR3 coding DNA: TGTGCCAGCAGCCTCGGCGAGGGCCTAAGGGACGAGCAGTACTTC. Protein: CASSLGEGLRDEQYF.

This clone was seen at least ten times. The rearrangement uses TRBV6-1 and TRBJ2-2; 12 bases agree with TRBD2. V trimming: 5 bases; J trimming: 6 bases; junction bases outside the gene matches: 7. Germline loops: CDR1 MNHNS, CDR2 SASEGT. The CDR3 extends over 16 amino acids. CDR3 nucleotides: TGTGCCAGCAGTTCGACTAGCGGGAGAGGTTCCGGGGAGCTGTTTTTT. Amino acid sequence: CASSSTSGRGSGELFF.

This clone was counted at least ten times. This sequence joins TRBV3-1 and TRBJ2-7, with 10 bases aligning to TRBD1. The CDR3 extends over 14 amino acids. With 5 bases clipped from V and 3 bases from J, the junction kept 4 bases outside the gene matches. Germline CDR1 reads LGHDT; CDR2 reads YNNKEL (reference sequence). The CDR3 loop is CASSERDRGYEQYF. The CDR3 coding sequence is TGTGCCAGCAGCGAACGGGACAGGGGCTACGAGCAGTACTTC.

This clone was seen ten or more times. The chain links TRBV28 to TRBJ1-5; D is undetermined. CDR1 MDHEN and CDR2 SYDVKM come from the germline V gene. The V end lost 7 bases, the J end lost 4 bases, and 11 bases lay between the germline ends. The CDR3 length is 13 residues. The CDR3 nucleotides are TGTGCCAGCATGCGAAGGTGGAATCAGCCCCAGCATTTT. Its protein product is CASMRRWNQPQHF.

This clone was recorded only once. The V gene is TRBV18, the J gene TRBJ1-4, with D possibly being TRBD1 (5 bases). CDR3 length: 15 residues. V was pared by 1 base and J by 10 bases, with 16 bases between. In germline, CDR1 is KGHSH, CDR2 LQKENI. CDR3 sequence: CASSPQKGPNSKLFF. In DNA form, the CDR3 reads TGTGCCAGCTCACCACAAAAGGGGCCTAATTCAAAACTGTTTTTT.

This clone has just one count. The rearrangement links TRBV4-2 to TRBJ1-1, with 7 bases aligning to TRBD1. Germline loops: CDR1 LGHNA, CDR2 YNFKEQ. The length of the CDR3 is 15 residues. V shed 5 bases and J 1 base; nucleotides not matched to a gene: 7. In nucleotides, the CDR3 is TGTGCCAGCAGCGCCCGACAGGGTAGGAACACTGAAGCTTTCTTT. It codes for CASSARQGRNTEAFF.

There are many counts of this clone. This sequence may be a read error, since a much larger clone differs from it by one base. The chain employs TRBV10-2 and TRBJ1-5; tentative D call: TRBD1 (5 bases). Germline lookup yields CDR1 WSHSY and CDR2 SAAADI. The CDR3 spans 16 residues. The CDR3 protein is CASSESRGTVNRPQHF. The CDR3, as DNA: TGCGCCAGCAGTGAGTCGAGGGGAACGGTTAATCGGCCCCAGCATTTT.

The V call is TRBV9, the J call TRBJ1-1, with D unresolved. CDR1 is SGDLS and CDR2 is YYNGEE in the germline V gene. The CDR3 has 14 amino acids. V was clipped by 0 bases and J by 1 base, with 7 bases between them. The CDR3 reads CASSVGSPNTEAFF. In DNA, the CDR3 is TGTGCCAGCAGCGTAGGGTCGCCGAACACTGAAGCTTTCTTT.

The rearrangement uses TRBV9 and TRBJ2-2; 7 nucleotides align to TRBD2. Germline V gives CDR1 SGDLS, CDR2 YYNGEE. The CDR3 extends over 16 amino acids. The J segment lost 4 bases and the V segment lost 4 bases, leaving 10 bases of the junction unmatched. The CDR3 nucleotides read TGTGCCAGCAGCCCGCAGAGAGGCGGGGGCACCGGGGAGCTGTTTTTT. This sequence encodes CASSPQRGGGTGELFF.

At least ten counts were recorded for this clone. The chain is built from TRBV5-5 and TRBJ1-1; D ambiguous. The germline V gene encodes CDR1 SGHKS and CDR2 YYEKEE (reference sequence). This CDR3 comprises 16 residues. Trimming removed 4 bases from V and 0 bases from J, with 16 bases in between. This CDR3 is CASSPPIVRLNTEAFF. DNA of the CDR3: TGTGCCAGCAGCCCGCCGATTGTCCGCTTGAACACTGAAGCTTTCTTT.

This clone has just a few counts. The V call is TRBV18, the J call TRBJ1-1; tentative D call: TRBD1 (5 bases). The V gene's germline CDR1 is KGHSH and CDR2 LQKENI. The CDR3 loop spans 15 amino acids. Trimming removed 0 bases from V and 1 base from J, with 9 bases in between. In DNA, the CDR3 is TGTGCCAGCTCACCACCGTGGGGCCGGAACACTGAAGCTTTCTTT. It codes for CASSPPWGRNTEAFF. The full variable domain, completed using reference TRBV18 and TRBJ1-1, is NAGVMQNPRHLVRRRGQEARLRCSPMKGHSHVYWYRQLPEEGLKFMVYLQKENIIDESGMPKERFSAEFPKEGPSILRIQQVVRGDSAAYFCASSPPWGRNTEAFFGQGTRLTVV.

This clone was counted between two and nine times. The chain joins TRBV12-3 or TRBV12-4 to TRBJ1-6; TRBD1 might be the D (6 bases). The CDR3 runs 15 residues. V gave up 5 bases and J gave up 11 bases, with 19 bases separating them. The DNA of the CDR3 is TGTGCCAGCAGTCACGCCGGGACATGGGACCCACCCCTCCACTTT. Protein sequence: CASSHAGTWDPPLHF.

In this sample, this clone turned up many times. The rearrangement joins TRBV10-3 to TRBJ1-1; possibly TRBD1 for D (5 bases). The V and J ends lost 3 bases and 6 bases respectively, with 14 bases between them. Germline V gene sequence: CDR1 ENHRY, CDR2 SYGVKD. This CDR3 is 14 amino acids long. The CDR3 region is CAISDPTRGSEAFF. CDR3 bases: TGTGCCATCAGTGATCCAACGAGGGGCTCTGAAGCTTTCTTT.

Many counts were recorded for this clone. A much larger clone differs from this one at a single base, so this may be a read error. The chain has TRBV20-1 and TRBJ1-1; possible D gene TRBD1, 6 bases. The CDR3 contains 14 residues. The V gene's germline CDR1 is DFQATT and CDR2 SNEGSKA (reference sequence). The CDR3 here is CSARDTALATGAFF. As DNA, the CDR3 is TGCAGTGCCAGGGACACTGCGCTTGCCACTGGAGCTTTCTTT.